This TCR beta chain was identified in a study of T cells in Graves' hyperthyroidism and ophthalmopathy. The source material, RNA transcripts, was used to amplify TCR beta CDR3 regions. The HTBI primer set served for first-round RT-PCR of the TCR CDR3. Using its own MiXCR run on the multiplex PCR reads, TCRdb lists one record per CDR3 protein. This table holds 450,000 to 650,000 distinct CDR3 sequences, under 20% found once. The length of the CDR3 is 15 residues. J was trimmed by 7 bases and V by 5 bases; bases with no gene match: 11. Germline V CDR1 and CDR2: MNHEY, SVGEGT. With regard to this clonotype: A much larger clone lies a single base off, so this may be a read error.

What was sequenced was blood. The sequence was collected from a woman under 30 with Graves' ophthalmopathy. The chain uses TRBV6-2 or TRBV6-3 and TRBJ2-7; 10 bases line up with TRBD2. The CDR3 sequence is CASSGGPSGSQEQYF. CDR3 DNA sequence: TGTGCCAGCAGTGGTGGGCCTAGCGGGAGCCAAGAGCAGTACTTC.